This TCR beta chain was observed in a study of post-analysis software for immune sequencing data. Regarding the study as a whole: Compared against controls, patients with multiple sclerosis displayed significantly lower normalized Chao1 diversity. A few TRBV segments appeared more often in patients than in controls, and TRBV5-6, TRBV5-1 and TRBV20-1 were among these.

The CDR3 consists of 15 residues. Germline trimming cut 5 bases from V and 4 bases from J; bases unmatched to any gene: 6. Germline-derived CDR1 and CDR2 are MGHRA and YSYEKL. This clonotype was counted only a few times. The antigen is not known. The TCR beta cDNA libraries contained unique molecular identifiers. Each batch of roughly 1 to 11 million T cells produced hundreds of thousands of cDNA molecules. TCRdb re-derived calls from the PCR reads in MiXCR, one entry per CDR3 protein. The table lists around 700,000 distinct CDR3 sequences, around 60% of them singletons. The sequencing sample was made of blood. V and J are TRBV4-1 and TRBJ2-5; 11 bases map to TRBD2. The receptor was derived from a girl aged 2 to 10 with multiple sclerosis. The CDR3 sequence: CASSYLGLAGETQYF. CDR3 bases: TGCGCCAGCAGCTACCTCGGACTAGCGGGAGAGACCCAGTACTTC.